This T cell receptor beta chain stems from a study of monozygotic twins with inflammatory bowel disease. TCRdb derives one entry per CDR3 protein from the 5' RACE reads, leaving out DNA. Here the sample table reports 300,000 to 450,000 distinct CDR3 sequences. The CDR3 contains 15 residues. The germline V gene encodes CDR1 KGHSH and CDR2 LQKENI. The receptor's source is a human donor with ulcerative colitis or Crohn's disease, or a healthy co-twin of an affected twin (not recorded which). The sequenced sample consisted of blood. The chain couples TRBV18 to TRBJ1-1; as DNA is missing, the TRBD1 call by TCRdb cannot be tested. The CDR3: CASSVDRVRYTEAFF.